Listed here are 5 T cell receptor beta chains from one sample, sequenced in a study of T cells in Graves' hyperthyroidism and ophthalmopathy. The investigators amplified TCR beta CDR3 regions from RNA transcripts. First-round RT-PCR of the TCR CDR3 relied on the HTBI primer set. Via MiXCR, TCRdb re-called the multiplex PCR reads, giving one row per CDR3 protein. The sample has under 650,000 distinct CDR3 sequences, about 17% seen once. The material sequenced was blood. All receptors derive from a woman aged 30 to 39 with Graves' hyperthyroidism.

The table lists this clonotype with many counts. The CDR3 bases are TGTGCCAGCAGGAAGGGAGCGGGAGAAAAATACGAGCAGTACTTC. Translation gives CASRKGAGEKYEQYF. The rearrangement links TRBV6-1 to TRBJ2-7; the match to TRBD2 covers 8 bases. V gave up 6 bases and J gave up 4 bases; unmatched junction bases: 11. There are 15 residues in the CDR3. The germline gives CDR1 MNHNS, CDR2 SASEGT.

This clonotype was counted ten times or more. V and J are TRBV28 and TRBJ2-1; 7 nucleotides align to TRBD2. The germline V gene encodes CDR1 MDHEN and CDR2 SYDVKM. The V and J ends lost 1 base and 5 bases, in that order; junction bases with no gene match: 5. This CDR3 is built from 15 residues. The CDR3 nucleotides read TGTGCCAGCAGTTTATCCCGGGAGGCCAACAATGAGCAGTTCTTC. Protein: CASSLSREANNEQFF. The whole variable domain, filled in from reference TRBV28 and TRBJ2-1, reads DVKVTQSSRYLVKRTGEKVFLECVQDMDHENMFWYRQDPGLGLRLIYFSYDVKMKEKGDIPEGYSVSREKKERFSLILESASTNQTSMYLCASSLSREANNEQFFGPGTRLTVL.

This clonotype was counted at least ten times. V is TRBV2 and J is TRBJ1-6, with D unclear. There are 13 residues in the CDR3. Germline lookup yields CDR1 SNHLY and CDR2 FYNNEI. The V end lost 8 bases, the J end lost 9 bases, and 14 bases lay between the germline ends. The CDR3 nucleotides read TGTGCCAGCGGTCGGGGAGAGGGTTCACCCCTCCACTTT. Translating it yields CASGRGEGSPLHF.

This clonotype has ten or more counts. The chain carries TRBV7-9 and TRBJ1-1; a possible D gene is TRBD1 (5 bases). V lost 4 bases, J lost 6 bases, and 15 bases lay in between. The CDR3 extends over 14 amino acids. Germline V gives CDR1 SEHNR, CDR2 FQNEAQ (reference sequence). The CDR3 DNA follows: TGTGCCAGCAGCTCACCCCAGCGGGGGTCTGAAGCTTTCTTT. The encoded protein is CASSSPQRGSEAFF.

This clonotype came up many times. The chain carries TRBV30 and TRBJ1-4; TRBD1 aligns across 11 bases. Per the germline V gene, CDR1 is GTSNPN and CDR2 is SVGIG (reference sequence). With V trimmed by 3 bases and J by 7 bases, 4 bases remained unmatched. CDR3 length: 14 amino acids. The CDR3 region is CAWSGTGGFEKLFF. For the CDR3, the DNA is TGTGCCTGGAGCGGGACAGGGGGATTTGAAAAACTGTTTTTT.